A single sample is the source of the 19 T cell receptor beta chains below, sequenced in a study of PD-1 blockade in classical Hodgkin lymphoma. There was relapse after autologous stem cell transplantation in every patient, and there was variation in brentuximab vedotin exposure. Generated by immunoSEQ multiplex PCR, the TCRdb table keeps only in-frame clones and is missing some. The top ten hold roughly 35% of the sample, which has about 29,000 clones, less than 80% seen once. This sample comprised peripheral blood mononuclear cells (PBMCs), obtained before the second cycle of nivolumab. These receptor sequences come from a human donor with classical Hodgkin lymphoma.

The chain is built from TRBV7-9 and TRBJ2-3; the match to TRBD1 covers 12 bases. The CDR3 runs to 17 residues. Trimming at V came to 5 bases and at J to 4 bases, leaving 10 bases not matched to a gene. Germline CDR1 reads SEHNR; CDR2 reads FQNEAQ (reference sequence). The CDR3: CASSPRRDRGLADTQYF. In nucleotides, the CDR3 is TGTGCCAGCAGCCCTAGACGGGACAGGGGGCTTGCAGATACGCAGTATTTT.

The chain recombines TRBV18 with TRBJ2-4; TRBD1 matches at 9 bases. The CDR3 is 15 residues long. The germline CDR1 and CDR2 sequences are KGHSH and LQKENI. V lost 0 bases to trimming and J lost 7 bases; unmatched junction nucleotides: 4. The CDR3 DNA follows: TGTGCCAGCTCACCACCTGGACAGGGGTCGAACATTCAGTACTTC. This sequence encodes CASSPPGQGSNIQYF.

The chain carries TRBV5-1 and TRBJ2-3; no reliable D call. V dropped 1 base and J dropped 2 bases, with 2 bases sitting between them. The CDR3 runs to 12 residues. Germline CDR1 is SGHRS and CDR2 is YFSETQ. CDR3 DNA sequence: TGCGCCAGCAGCTTGCTCACAGATACGCAGTATTTT. Its translation: CASSLLTDTQYF.

The CDR3 bases are TGCGCCAGCGCAGGACAGGGTGCAACTAATGAAAAACTGTTTTTT. This encodes CASAGQGATNEKLFF. The genes are TRBV5-1 and TRBJ1-4, with TRBD1 matching over 8 bases. The CDR3 is made up of 15 amino acids. Losses at the gene ends were 7 bases for V and 0 bases for J; bases not matched to a gene: 5. CDR1 and CDR2 (germline): SGHRS, YFSETQ.

This chain's CDR3 is CASSLGQGTARYTF. The CDR3 DNA follows: TGTGCCAGCAGCCTAGGACAGGGTACTGCTCGCTACACCTTC. The chain couples TRBV5-6 to TRBJ1-2; the match to TRBD1 covers 8 bases. CDR1 and CDR2 from the germline V gene are SGHDT and YYEEEE. V lost 4 bases and J lost 9; bases outside the gene matches: 11. The CDR3 covers 14 residues. The variable domain in full, with the rest retrieved from reference TRBV5-6 and TRBJ1-2, is DAGVTQSPTHLIKTRGQQVTLRCSPKSGHDTVSWYQQALGQGPQFIFQYYEEEERQRGNFPDRFSGHQFPNYSSELNVNALLLGDSALYLCASSLGQGTARYTFGSGTRLTVV.

The chain uses TRBV7-2 and TRBJ1-1; D unclear. V was cut by 6 bases and J by 4 bases, with 12 bases left in between. The CDR3 has 13 amino acids. In germline, CDR1 is SGHTA, CDR2 FQGNSA. The CDR3 coding sequence is TGTGCCAGCAGGCAGGTCGGAGCCACTGAAGCTTTCTTT. Translated: CASRQVGATEAFF.

The CDR3 DNA sequence: TGTGCCATCAGTGAGTCAAGCGTGAGGGGCTATGGCTACACCTTC. Encoded protein: CAISESSVRGYGYTF. J is TRBJ1-2 and V is TRBV10-3; weak D call: TRBD1 (5 bases). With 0 bases removed from V and 4 bases from J, the gap between germline ends came to 12 bases. CDR1 and CDR2 (germline): ENHRY, SYGVKD. The CDR3 sequence is 15 residues long.

This clone was seen a few times. The J gene is TRBJ1-1, the V gene TRBV29-1; perhaps TRBD1 as D (6 bases). This CDR3 has 14 residues. Trimming took off 7 bases at V and 3 bases at J, with 18 bases between the two ends. The germline gives CDR1 SQVTM, CDR2 ANQGSEA. This CDR3 is CSATVGGADTEAFF. In DNA form, the CDR3 reads TGCAGCGCCACTGTCGGGGGCGCGGACACTGAAGCTTTCTTT.

V is TRBV2 and J is TRBJ1-2; 10 nucleotides agree with TRBD1. The CDR3 contains 14 residues. Germline trimming cut 4 bases from V and 8 bases from J; bases unmatched to any gene: 7. CDR1 SNHLY and CDR2 FYNNEI come from the germline V gene. CDR3 protein: CASSADRGLYGYTF. CDR3 sequence (DNA): TGTGCCAGCAGTGCTGACAGGGGGCTTTACGGCTACACCTTC.

This chain links TRBV2 with TRBJ2-3, with 14 bases matching TRBD2. With V trimmed by 6 bases and J by 5 bases, 7 bases remained unmatched. Germline lookup yields CDR1 SNHLY and CDR2 FYNNEI. CDR3 length: 16 amino acids. DNA of the CDR3: TGTGCCAGCAGAACAGGGACTAGCGGGGGTGGAGATACGCAGTATTTT. Protein sequence: CASRTGTSGGGDTQYF.

This clone was detected only a few times. The rearrangement links TRBV9 to TRBJ2-1; TRBD2 matches at 11 bases. The CDR3 has 15 residues. V lost 1 base, J lost 6 bases, and 3 bases stayed unmatched. The V gene's germline CDR1 is SGDLS and CDR2 YYNGEE. The CDR3 loop is CASSVSLAGGNEQFF. CDR3 coding DNA: TGTGCCAGCAGCGTATCCCTAGCGGGGGGCAATGAGCAGTTCTTC.

The genes are TRBV19 and TRBJ1-2; 7 nucleotides agree with TRBD1. V shed 6 bases, J shed 4 bases, and the junction held 8 bases outside the gene matches. The CDR3 loop spans 14 amino acids. Germline V gene lookup returns CDR1 LNHDA and CDR2 SQIVND (reference sequence). The CDR3 DNA sequence: TGTGCCAGTAGCCAAGGGGGCGCGGTCTATGGCTACACCTTC. Amino acids: CASSQGGAVYGYTF.

The chain employs TRBV2 and TRBJ2-7; possibly TRBD2 for D (5 bases). Germline loops: CDR1 SNHLY, CDR2 FYNNEI. Between the trimmed V and J ends, which lost 6 bases and 5 bases, there was a span of 20 bases. The CDR3 is 15 amino acids. The CDR3, as DNA: TGTGCCAGCAGCCTCCGAGCGGCCGGTCAAGACGAGCAGTACTTC. Its protein product is CASSLRAAGQDEQYF.

In its sample, this clone was seen a few times. The chain couples TRBV19 to TRBJ1-5; 8 nucleotides agree with TRBD1. The CDR3 sequence is 15 residues long. The junction had 3 bases not matched to a gene; V was cut back by 3 bases and J by 2 bases. Germline V CDR1 and CDR2: LNHDA, SQIVND (reference sequence). The DNA for the CDR3 is TGTGCCAGTAGTATTACAGGGGGAGGCAATCAGCCCCAGCATTTT. Translating it yields CASSITGGGNQPQHF.

The chain combines TRBV27 with TRBJ2-7; the match to TRBD2 covers 10 bases. Germline V gives CDR1 MNHEY, CDR2 SMNVEV (reference sequence). Trimming at V came to 1 base and at J to 12 bases, leaving 9 bases not matched to a gene. The CDR3 runs 14 residues. The CDR3 region has the DNA TGTGCCAGCAGTTTATTGGCTAGCGGGGGACCTCGGTACTTC. It is translated as CASSLLASGGPRYF.

V is TRBV6-5 and J is TRBJ1-2; possible D gene TRBD1, 6 bases. The CDR3 spans 15 residues. Germline V gene lookup returns CDR1 MNHEY and CDR2 SVGAGI. V dropped 7 bases and J dropped 0 bases, with 15 bases sitting between them. CDR3 in amino acids: CASKQNREANYGYTF. The CDR3 nucleotides are TGTGCCAGCAAACAGAACAGGGAGGCTAACTATGGCTACACCTTC.

V usage is TRBV29-1 and J usage is TRBJ2-5, with TRBD1 matching over 9 bases. The J call is doubtful: the DNA matches TRBJ2-7 better. The germline V gene has CDR1 SQVTM and CDR2 ANQGSEA. This CDR3 comprises 14 residues. The CDR3 reads CSVLGQGYSYEQYF. The CDR3 nucleotides read TGCAGCGTCCTCGGACAGGGGTATTCCTACGAGCAGTACTTC.

The DNA of the CDR3 is TGTGCCACCAGCGCTAGTGAGGGCGGCAATCAGCCCCAGCATTTT. This encodes CATSASEGGNQPQHF. This chain joins TRBV10-3 and TRBJ1-5; D is unclear. This CDR3 has 15 amino acids. V lost 10 bases, J lost 2 bases, and 18 bases lay in between. The germline CDR1 and CDR2 sequences are ENHRY and SYGVKD.

This chain uses TRBV27 with TRBJ1-4; unclear D gene. The CDR3 runs to 13 residues. The V gene's germline CDR1 is MNHEY and CDR2 SMNVEV (reference sequence). With 5 bases removed from V and 6 bases from J, the gap between germline ends came to 10 bases. The CDR3 protein is CASSPILHEKLFF. The CDR3 DNA reads as TGTGCCAGCAGTCCCATCCTTCATGAAAAACTGTTTTTT.